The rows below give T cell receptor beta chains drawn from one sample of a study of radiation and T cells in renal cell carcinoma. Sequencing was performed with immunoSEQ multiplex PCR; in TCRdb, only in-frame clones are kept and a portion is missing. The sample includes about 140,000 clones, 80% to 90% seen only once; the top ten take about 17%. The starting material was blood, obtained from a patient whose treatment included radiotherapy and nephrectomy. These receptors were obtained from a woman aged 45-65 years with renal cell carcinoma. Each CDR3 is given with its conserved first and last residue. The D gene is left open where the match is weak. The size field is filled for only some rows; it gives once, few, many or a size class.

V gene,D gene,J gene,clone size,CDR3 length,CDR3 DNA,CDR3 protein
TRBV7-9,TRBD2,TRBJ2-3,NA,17,TGTGCCAGCAGCTATCTGCTCGCGGGGGGGCTATTAGATACGCAGTATTTT,CASSYLLAGGLLDTQYF
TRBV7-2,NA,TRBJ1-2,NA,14,TGTGCCAGCAGCCGGGGCATTCTGGTTGGTGGCTACACCTTC,CASSRGILVGGYTF
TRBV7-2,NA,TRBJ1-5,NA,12,TGTGCCAGCAGCGAGACCGGACAGCCCCAGCATTTT,CASSETGQPQHF
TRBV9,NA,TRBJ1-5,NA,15,TGTGCCAGCAGCGTAGGGGGGCAGGTCAATCAGCCCCAGCATTTT,CASSVGGQVNQPQHF
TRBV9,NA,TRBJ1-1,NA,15,TGTGCCAGCAGCGTTTTTGAATTGCGGGACGCTGAAGCTTTCTTT,CASSVFELRDAEAFF
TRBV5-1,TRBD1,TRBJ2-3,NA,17,TGCGCCAGCAGCTTGGGCCGCCAGGGGGCGGGCACAGATACGCAGTATTTT,CASSLGRQGAGTDTQYF
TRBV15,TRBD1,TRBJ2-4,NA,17,TGTGCCACCAGCAGGGTCCCTTACAGGGGGCGCAGATACATTCAGTACTTC,CATSRVPYRGRRYIQYF
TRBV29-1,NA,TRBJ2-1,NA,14,TGCAGCGTTGCGGCGGGGGCGGACTACAATGAGCAGTTCTTC,CSVAAGADYNEQFF
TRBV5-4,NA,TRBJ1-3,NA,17,TGTGCCAGCAGCTTTGAACAGGGTAGAAGGACTGGAAACACCATATATTTT,CASSFEQGRRTGNTIYF
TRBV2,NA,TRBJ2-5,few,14,TGTGCCAGCAGTGAAAGAGGGTTGGGAGAGACCCAGTACTTC,CASSERGLGETQYF
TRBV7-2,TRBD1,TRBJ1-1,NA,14,TGTGCCAGCAGCGTGGGACAGGACTTCACTGAAGCTTTCTTT,CASSVGQDFTEAFF
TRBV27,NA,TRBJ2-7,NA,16,TGTGCCAGCAGCTCCCTTCTTGGACCCGCCTCGTACGAGCAGTACTTC,CASSSLLGPASYEQYF
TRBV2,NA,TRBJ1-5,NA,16,TGTGCCAGCAGTGAAGCGCAGAGATCTAGCAATCAGCCCCAGCATTTT,CASSEAQRSSNQPQHF
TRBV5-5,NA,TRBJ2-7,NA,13,TGTGCCAGCAGCCGTACAGGAGCCTACGAGCAGTACTTC,CASSRTGAYEQYF
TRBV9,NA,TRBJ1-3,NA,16,TGTGCCAGCAGCGCCCAGACTACCACCTCTGGAAACACCATATATTTT,CASSAQTTTSGNTIYF
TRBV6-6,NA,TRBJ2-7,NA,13,TGTGCCAGCAGTTACCAAGGGGGGTACGAGCAGTACTTC,CASSYQGGYEQYF
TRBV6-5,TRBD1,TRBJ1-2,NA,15,TGTGCCAGTCGGGACAGGGGGCAATACAGCTATGGCTACACCTTC,CASRDRGQYSYGYTF
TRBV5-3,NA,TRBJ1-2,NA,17,TGTGCCAGAAGCTTGGTTTATGGGGCAGGCTGCAACTATGGCTACACCTTC,CARSLVYGAGCNYGYTF
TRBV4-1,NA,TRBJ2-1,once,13,TGCGCCAGCAGCCATGGGGCCGCAGAAGAGCAGTTCTTC,CASSHGAAEEQFF
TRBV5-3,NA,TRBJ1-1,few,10,TGTGCCAGAAGCTTCGATGAAGCTTTCTTT,CARSFDEAFF
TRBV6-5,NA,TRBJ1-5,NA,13,TGTGCCAGCAGTGTAACTAGCAATCAGCCCCAGCATTTT,CASSVTSNQPQHF
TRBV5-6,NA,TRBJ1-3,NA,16,TGTGCCAGCAGCCCCCAATCCCTGGGAGCTGGAAACACCATATATTTT,CASSPQSLGAGNTIYF
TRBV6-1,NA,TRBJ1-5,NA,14,TGTGCCAGCAGTGAATGGCAGGGGATTACGCCCCAGCATTTT,CASSEWQGITPQHF
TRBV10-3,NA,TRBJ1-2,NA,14,TGTGCCATCAGTGAGGCGGGAGGTCTCTATGGCTACACCTTC,CAISEAGGLYGYTF
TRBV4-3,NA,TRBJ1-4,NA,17,TGCGCCAGCAGCCAAGATCCGGGGGGCGGTTCTGGAGAAAAACTGTTTTTT,CASSQDPGGGSGEKLFF
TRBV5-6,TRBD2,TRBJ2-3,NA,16,TGTGCCAGCAGCTTATCGACTAGCGGGAGAACAGATACGCAGTATTTT,CASSLSTSGRTDTQYF
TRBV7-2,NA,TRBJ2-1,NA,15,TGTGCCAGCAGCTTAGGAGGGAGCAAGGGCAATGAGCAGTTCTTC,CASSLGGSKGNEQFF
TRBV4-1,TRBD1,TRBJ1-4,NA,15,TGCGCCAGCAGCCCGACGGGCGCTGGGGACAGAAAACTGTTTTTT,CASSPTGAGDRKLFF
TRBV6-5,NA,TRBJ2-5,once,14,TGTGCCAGCAGCAACAGCCCGCACATAGAGACCCAGTACTTC,CASSNSPHIETQYF
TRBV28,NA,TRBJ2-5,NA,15,TGTGCCAGCAGTTTGGACTCAAATCAATTAGAGCCCCAGTACTTC,CASSLDSNQLEPQYF
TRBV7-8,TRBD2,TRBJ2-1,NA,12,TGTGCCAGCAGCTTCTCGCGGGAGAAGCAGTTCTTC,CASSFSREKQFF
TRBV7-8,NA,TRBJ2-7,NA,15,TGTGCCAGCAGCTCCGAAGGGAGAGGGAGCGGCGAGCAGTACTTC,CASSSEGRGSGEQYF
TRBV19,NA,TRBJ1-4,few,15,TGTGCCAGTAGTATGACCCGCGCAACTAATGAAAAACTGTTTTTT,CASSMTRATNEKLFF
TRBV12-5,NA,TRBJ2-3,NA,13,TGTGCTAGTGGTTTGGCACCGGGAGATACGCAGTATTTT,CASGLAPGDTQYF
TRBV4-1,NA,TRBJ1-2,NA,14,TGCGCCAGCAGCCAAGAGAGGGGGACCTATGGCTACACCTTC,CASSQERGTYGYTF
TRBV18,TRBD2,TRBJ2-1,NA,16,TGTGCCAGCTCACCACCTAGTAGCGGGGGCGGGAATGAGCAGTTCTTC,CASSPPSSGGGNEQFF
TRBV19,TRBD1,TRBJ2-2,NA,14,TGTGCCAGTCGCAGGGGGACGAACACCGGGGAGCTGTTTTTT,CASRRGTNTGELFF
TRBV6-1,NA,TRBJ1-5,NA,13,TGTGCCAGCAGCATTAATAGCAATCAGCCCCAGCATTTT,CASSINSNQPQHF
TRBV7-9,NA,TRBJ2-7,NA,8,TGTGCCAGCAGGTACCTCGTCTTC,CASRYLVF
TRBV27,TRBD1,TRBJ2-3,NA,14,TGTGCCAGCAGTACTACAGGGGTCTGGGATACGCAGTATTTT,CASSTTGVWDTQYF
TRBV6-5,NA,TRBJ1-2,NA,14,TGTGCCAGCAGTACCTACGGAGCTAACTATGGCTACACCTTC,CASSTYGANYGYTF